This T cell receptor (beta chain) came from a study of blood T cell repertoires in COVID-19. Germline CDR1 LGHDT, CDR2 YNNKEL (reference sequence). The CDR3 sequence is 16 residues long. The germline V and J ends were trimmed by 4 bases and 4 bases, with 19 bases remaining between them. Sequencing was performed with immunoSEQ multiplex PCR; in TCRdb, only in-frame clones are kept and a portion is missing. The repertoire holds roughly 400,000 clones, roughly 87% seen once, with 0.6% in the top ten. Recovered status in Cohort 3 required two negative PCRs, clearance, or symptom resolution. This clonotype originated in a man between 18 and 29 years old who had recovered from COVID-19. The material sequenced was PBMCs or T cells enriched from blood (not recorded which). The V call is TRBV3-1 (or the pseudogene TRBV3-2), the J call TRBJ2-5, with a tentative D call TRBD2 (5 bases). The CDR3 loop reads CASSRRHPRAGETQYF. The CDR3 region has the DNA TGTGCCAGCAGCCGTAGGCACCCACGGGCGGGAGAGACCCAGTACTTC.